This T cell receptor beta chain was captured in a study of blood T cells in healthy people across ages. Trimming left V 11 bases short and J 8 bases short, with 13 bases between. CDR3 length: 11 amino acids. Germline V CDR1 and CDR2: SEHNR, FQNEAQ (reference sequence). A second PCR of 7 to 11 cycles used a sample-barcoded 5' primer and a J-beta primer mix. TCRdb recomputed calls from the 5' RACE reads with MiXCR, one row per CDR3 protein. The sample has 1.5 million to 2 million distinct CDR3 sequences, 40% to 55% seen once. This TCR came from a woman aged 40 to 50 in good health. V is TRBV7-9 and J is TRBJ2-1; D is perhaps TRBD1 or TRBD2 (5 bases each). Input material: blood. The CDR3, as DNA: TGTGCCGGGAGACAGACGGATGAGCAGTTCTTC. Protein product: CAGRQTDEQFF.